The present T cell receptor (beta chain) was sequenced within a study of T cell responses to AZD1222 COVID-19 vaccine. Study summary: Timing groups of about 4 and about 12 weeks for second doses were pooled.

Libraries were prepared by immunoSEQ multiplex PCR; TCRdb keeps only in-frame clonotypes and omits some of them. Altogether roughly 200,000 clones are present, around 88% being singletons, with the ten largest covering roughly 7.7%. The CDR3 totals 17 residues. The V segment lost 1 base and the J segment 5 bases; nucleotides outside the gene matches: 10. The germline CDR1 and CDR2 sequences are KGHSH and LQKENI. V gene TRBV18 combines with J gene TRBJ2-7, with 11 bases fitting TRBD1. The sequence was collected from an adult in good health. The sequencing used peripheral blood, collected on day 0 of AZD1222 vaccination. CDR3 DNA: TGTGCCAGCTCACCACTCCAGAGGACAGGGGGCCTTAACGAGCAGTACTTC. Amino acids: CASSPLQRTGGLNEQYF.